This T cell receptor beta chain was obtained from a study of T cells after yellow fever vaccination. Study background: Any fraction with a low cell number was prepared using SMART-Seq v4 Ultra Low Input.

To note about this clonotype: The target antigen is unknown.

The authors made TCR cDNA by 5'RACE template switching, adding a universal primer site and UMIs. TCRdb redid the calling of the 5' RACE reads with MiXCR, one entry per CDR3 protein. The sample carries fewer than 85,000 distinct CDR3 sequences, approximately 8% recorded once. Findings and caveats of the study: The bulk population could contribute abundant contaminating clonotypes to FACS-sorted repertoires. Post-booster reappearance was seen for most primary-vaccination clones (around 96% CD4, 75% to 90% CD8).

Germline V lookup: CDR1 MNHEY, CDR2 SVGAGI. The germline V and J ends were trimmed by 0 bases and 2 bases, with 6 bases remaining between them. The CDR3 consists of 14 residues. The clonotype originates from a man aged 25 to 40 who received the YFV17D yellow fever vaccine. Sequenced here: CD8+ T cells sorted from PBMCs, sampled on the day of the yellow fever booster vaccination. The chain combines TRBV6-5 with TRBJ2-3; no reliable D call. CDR3 in amino acids: CASSYSPSTDTQYF. For the CDR3, the DNA is TGTGCCAGCAGTTACTCGCCCTCCACAGATACGCAGTATTTT.